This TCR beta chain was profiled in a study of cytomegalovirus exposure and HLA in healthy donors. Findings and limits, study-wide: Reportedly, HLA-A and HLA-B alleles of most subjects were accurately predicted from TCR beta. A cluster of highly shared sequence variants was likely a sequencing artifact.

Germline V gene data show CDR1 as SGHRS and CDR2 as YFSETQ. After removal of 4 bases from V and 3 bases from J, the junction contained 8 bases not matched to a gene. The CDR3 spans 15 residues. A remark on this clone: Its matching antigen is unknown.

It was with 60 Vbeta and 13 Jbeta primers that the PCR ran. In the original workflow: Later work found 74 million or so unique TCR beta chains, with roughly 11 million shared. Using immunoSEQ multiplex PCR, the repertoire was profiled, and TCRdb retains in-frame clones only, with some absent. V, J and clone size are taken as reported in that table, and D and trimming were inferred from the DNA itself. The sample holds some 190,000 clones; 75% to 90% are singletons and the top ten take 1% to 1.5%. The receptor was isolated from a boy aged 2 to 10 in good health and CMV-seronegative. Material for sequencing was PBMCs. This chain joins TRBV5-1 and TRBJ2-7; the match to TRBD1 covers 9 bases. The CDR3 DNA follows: TGCGCCAGCAGCCACCCGGGACAGGGTATCTACGAGCAGTACTTC. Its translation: CASSHPGQGIYEQYF.